The 26 T cell receptor beta chains below come from one sample, sequenced in a study of response to subunit inactivated influenza vaccine. MiXCR, run by TCRdb on the RT-PCR reads, gives a single entry per CDR3 protein. The sample lists hundreds of thousands of distinct CDR3 sequences; under 9% were seen once. Sequenced here: PBMCs from blood, sampled around 2 years after vaccination. These receptors originate from a man between 50 and 75 years old who received an inactivated influenza vaccine.

This clonotype was counted only a few times. The chain recombines TRBV9 with TRBJ2-2; 7 bases agree with TRBD1. CDR3 length: 17 residues. Trimming removed 0 bases from V and 6 bases from J; junction bases left unmatched: 11. Looked up from germline, CDR1 is SGDLS and CDR2 is YYNGEE. The CDR3 protein is CASSVEQGILKAGELFF. For the CDR3, the DNA is TGTGCCAGCAGCGTAGAACAGGGGATTTTGAAGGCCGGGGAGCTGTTTTTT. The whole variable domain, remainder taken from reference TRBV9 and TRBJ2-2, is DSGVTQTPKHLITATGQRVTLRCSPRSGDLSVYWYQQSLDQGLQFLIQYYNGEERAKGNILERFSAQQFPDLHSELNLSSLELGDSALYFCASSVEQGILKAGELFFGEGSRLTVL.

This clonotype was seen more than once but under ten times. The chain employs TRBV5-4 and TRBJ2-5, with TRBD2 matching 11 bases. This CDR3 comprises 16 residues. Unmatched junction bases numbered 9, after V lost 4 bases and J lost 4 bases. The germline CDR1 and CDR2 sequences are SGHNT and YYREEE (reference sequence). The CDR3 reads CASSVGTSGLGETQYF. The CDR3 nucleotides are TGTGCCAGCAGCGTTGGGACTAGCGGTCTGGGAGAGACCCAGTACTTC. The full variable domain, completed using reference TRBV5-4 and TRBJ2-5, is ETGVTQSPTHLIKTRGQQVTLRCSSQSGHNTVSWYQQALGQGPQFIFQYYREEENGRGNFPPRFSGLQFPNYSSELNVNALELDDSALYLCASSVGTSGLGETQYFGPGTRLLVL.

V is TRBV20-1 and J is TRBJ2-2; 7 nucleotides line up with TRBD2. Germline lookup yields CDR1 DFQATT and CDR2 SNEGSKA (reference sequence). Unmatched junction bases numbered 10, after V lost 3 bases and J lost 0 bases. The length of the CDR3 is 17 residues. The CDR3 sequence: CSARAGSSGSNTGELFF. CDR3 DNA: TGCAGTGCTAGGGCCGGGAGTAGCGGGTCGAACACCGGGGAGCTGTTTTTT.

The chain employs TRBV5-1 and TRBJ2-7; tentatively, D is TRBD1 or TRBD2 (6 bases each). V lost 3 bases to trimming and J lost 3 bases, with 16 bases between them. CDR1 SGHRS and CDR2 YFSETQ come from the germline V gene. The CDR3 has 15 residues. DNA of the CDR3: TGCGCCAGCAGCTCACAGTCCGGGGGCGTCTACGAGCAGTACTTC. Its protein is CASSSQSGGVYEQYF.

This chain connects TRBV12-3 or TRBV12-4 to TRBJ1-6; D gene uncertain. The CDR3 consists of 14 residues. Trimming took off 6 bases at V and 7 bases at J, with 13 bases between the two ends. CDR3 loop: CASRLREVNSPLHF. The CDR3 nucleotides read TGTGCCAGCAGGCTCCGGGAGGTCAATTCACCCCTCCACTTT.

The rearrangement links TRBV14 to TRBJ1-1; 7 bases match TRBD1. V dropped 2 bases and J dropped 11; count of bases not matched to a gene: 5. The CDR3 is 12 amino acids. Germline V gene data show CDR1 as SGHDN and CDR2 as FVKESK. This chain's CDR3 is CASSQHRGPAFF. The CDR3 DNA reads TGTGCCAGCAGCCAACACAGGGGCCCGGCTTTCTTT.

The V gene is TRBV12-3 or TRBV12-4, the J gene TRBJ1-1; weak D call: TRBD1 (5 bases). V was pared by 1 base and J by 6 bases, with 12 bases between. CDR3 length: 14 residues. The CDR3 sequence: CASSLGGVGAEAFF. The CDR3 DNA sequence: TGTGCCAGCAGTTTAGGGGGGGTTGGGGCTGAAGCTTTCTTT.

This clonotype was recorded at least ten times. The rearrangement uses TRBV4-1 and TRBJ1-1, with no clear D. Deletions cut 5 bases from V and 0 bases from J, with 7 bases between. Germline values: CDR1 MGHRA, CDR2 YSYEKL. This CDR3 has 13 residues. CDR3 amino acids: CASSSSVNTEAFF. The DNA for the CDR3 is TGCGCCAGCAGCTCCTCAGTGAACACTGAAGCTTTCTTT.

For the CDR3, the DNA is TGCGCCAGCAACCGACAGGGCCCCGGTGGGGCCAACGTCCTGACTTTC. Translated, it gives CASNRQGPGGANVLTF. The chain uses TRBV5-1 and TRBJ2-6, with TRBD1 identical over 7 bases. Germline CDR1 is SGHRS and CDR2 is YFSETQ. The CDR3 is 16 residues long. The V segment lost 6 bases and the J segment 3 bases; nucleotides outside the gene matches: 9.

This clonotype was picked up many times. J is TRBJ2-7 and V is TRBV12-3 or TRBV12-4, with no clear D. This CDR3 has 13 residues. Trimming took 4 bases from V and 4 from J, leaving 11 bases between them. This CDR3 reads CASSSQDGYEQYF. The CDR3 nucleotides are TGTGCCAGCAGTTCCCAGGACGGGTACGAGCAGTACTTC.

This clonotype was detected many times. The gene calls are TRBV12-3 or TRBV12-4 and TRBJ1-5, with D uncertain. V lost 3 bases, J lost 0 bases, and 9 bases lay in between. There are 15 residues in the CDR3. CDR3 coding DNA: TGTGCCAGCAGTTTGGTGGGATATAGCAATCAGCCCCAGCATTTT. It is translated as CASSLVGYSNQPQHF.

The chain has TRBV28 and TRBJ2-4; TRBD2 might be the D (6 bases). V lost 4 bases and J 5 bases, leaving 12 bases between the germline ends. This CDR3 comprises 14 residues. Per germline, CDR1 MDHEN and CDR2 SYDVKM. The CDR3 is CASSSPGRENIQYF. In DNA, the CDR3 is TGTGCCAGCAGTTCCCCCGGGAGAGAAAACATTCAGTACTTC.

This clonotype was seen a handful of times. The chain is built from TRBV4-1 and TRBJ2-7, with D hard to call. Germline V gives CDR1 MGHRA, CDR2 YSYEKL. Trimming removed 0 bases at V and 0 bases at J, with 18 bases between. The CDR3 covers 18 residues. CDR3 amino acids: CASSQERARGVLSYEQYF. As DNA, the CDR3 is TGCGCCAGCAGCCAAGAAAGGGCCCGTGGGGTCCTCTCCTACGAGCAGTACTTC.

The rearrangement joins TRBV7-2 to TRBJ1-5; tentative D call: TRBD1 (5 bases). The CDR3 is 15 residues long. V lost 2 bases and J lost 4, with 12 bases in between. Germline values: CDR1 SGHTA, CDR2 FQGNSA. CDR3 residues: CASSLWAGSNQPQHF. CDR3 nucleotide sequence: TGTGCCAGCAGCTTATGGGCAGGGTCGAATCAGCCCCAGCATTTT.

CDR3 region: CASSLDPQNNEQFF. CDR3 nucleotide sequence: TGTGCCAGCAGCTTGGATCCACAGAACAATGAGCAGTTCTTC. This sequence joins TRBV5-4 and TRBJ2-1; unclear D gene. Germline CDR1 is SGHNT and CDR2 is YYREEE (reference sequence). V lost 0 bases and J lost 5, with 9 bases in between. This CDR3 contains 14 residues.

This clonotype was picked up many times. The chain links TRBV27 to TRBJ2-3; the match to TRBD2 covers 13 bases. With V trimmed by 2 bases and J by 3 bases, 5 bases remained unmatched. The CDR3 covers 17 residues. Per the germline V gene, CDR1 is MNHEY and CDR2 is SMNVEV (reference sequence). In DNA form, the CDR3 reads TGTGCCAGCAGTTTACGGGGGGGACTAGCGGGGACAGATACGCAGTATTTT. It encodes CASSLRGGLAGTDTQYF.

The rearrangement joins TRBV12-3 or TRBV12-4 to TRBJ2-7; no definite D call. CDR3 size: 16 residues. V dropped 6 bases and J dropped 0 bases, with 18 bases sitting between them. The CDR3 DNA reads TGTGCCAGCAGACCAGCGTTCACCCCAAGCTCCTACGAGCAGTACTTC. Protein product: CASRPAFTPSSYEQYF.

This clonotype was observed at least ten times. This rearrangement joins TRBV29-1 to TRBJ2-7; TRBD1 matches at 7 bases. Germline V gene sequence: CDR1 SQVTM, CDR2 ANQGSEA. The CDR3 runs to 14 residues. Unmatched junction bases numbered 11, after V lost 3 bases and J lost 6 bases. CDR3 nucleotide sequence: TGCAGCGTTGATAAGCCCGGGACAGCCGGCGAGCAGTACTTC. It codes for CSVDKPGTAGEQYF.

This clonotype was counted only a few times. The CDR3 sequence: CASSKWAETNYEQYF. The CDR3 nucleotides are TGCGCCAGCAGTAAGTGGGCCGAGACCAACTACGAGCAGTACTTC. This chain links TRBV4-1 with TRBJ2-7; D is uncertain. V was clipped by 6 bases and J by 3 bases, with 18 bases between them. The germline V gene has CDR1 MGHRA and CDR2 YSYEKL. This CDR3 comprises 15 residues.

The rearrangement links TRBV7-8 to TRBJ2-5, with D tentatively TRBD1 or TRBD2 (5 bases each). Trimming removed 4 bases from V and 1 base from J, with 10 bases in between. The V gene's germline CDR1 is SGHVS and CDR2 FQNEAQ. The CDR3 has 14 amino acids. The CDR3 coding sequence is TGTGCCAGCAGCTGGCCCGGGACCCAAGAGACCCAGTACTTC. Encoded protein: CASSWPGTQETQYF.

The rearrangement uses TRBV7-2 and TRBJ1-5, with no clear D. V was shortened by 1 base and J by 4 bases, with 8 bases between the two germline ends. The CDR3 loop spans 14 amino acids. Germline-derived CDR1 and CDR2 are SGHTA and FQGNSA. The CDR3 region has the DNA TGTGCCAGCAGCTTAGTTTGGAATAATCAGCCCCAGCATTTT. The encoded protein is CASSLVWNNQPQHF. Based on the CDR3 plus reference TRBV7-2 and TRBJ1-5, the full variable domain is GAGVSQSPSNKVTEKGKDVELRCDPISGHTALYWYRQSLGQGLEFLIYFQGNSAPDKSGLPSDRFSAERTGGSVSTLTIQRTQQEDSAVYLCASSLVWNNQPQHFGDGTRLSIL.

In this sample, this clonotype turned up many times. The chain couples TRBV20-1 to TRBJ2-7; D gene ambiguous. CDR1 is DFQATT and CDR2 is SNEGSKA in the germline V gene (reference sequence). V was shortened by 3 bases and J by 3 bases, with 12 bases between the two germline ends. The CDR3 runs 13 residues. The CDR3 nucleotides read TGCAGTGCTAGGGGATTAAACATCTACGAGCAGTACTTC. This sequence encodes CSARGLNIYEQYF.

The chain recombines TRBV27 with TRBJ2-3; D is undetermined. The V and J ends lost 4 bases and 10 bases respectively, with 15 bases between them. The germline gives CDR1 MNHEY, CDR2 SMNVEV (reference sequence). This CDR3 region has 13 residues. The CDR3 protein is CASSSTSRAPQYF. CDR3 sequence (DNA): TGTGCCAGCAGTTCGACCTCCAGAGCACCGCAGTATTTT.

This clonotype appeared a few times. The chain recombines TRBV20-1 with TRBJ2-2, with D hard to call. The CDR3 has 14 residues. Germline values: CDR1 DFQATT, CDR2 SNEGSKA (reference sequence). Deletions cut 3 bases from V and 0 bases from J, with 8 bases between. CDR3 region: CSARKSANTGELFF. CDR3 nucleotide sequence: TGCAGTGCTAGGAAGTCAGCGAACACCGGGGAGCTGTTTTTT.

This clonotype was seen only a few times. The chain links TRBV28 to TRBJ2-7, with TRBD1 matching over 8 bases. The CDR3 totals 16 residues. Germline V CDR1 and CDR2: MDHEN, SYDVKM. V was clipped by 2 bases and J by 3 bases; unmatched bases: 9. The CDR3 loop reads CASSLTGTGFFYEQYF. The CDR3 region has the DNA TGTGCCAGCAGTTTAACGGGGACAGGATTCTTCTACGAGCAGTACTTC.

The rearrangement joins TRBV19 to TRBJ2-2, with D possibly matching TRBD1 (5 bases). The CDR3 extends over 15 amino acids. Germline CDR1 LNHDA, CDR2 SQIVND (reference sequence). V shed 3 bases and J shed 5 bases, with 13 bases lying between them. The CDR3 DNA follows: TGTGCCAGTAGTATGCTGGACATCAGTACCGGGGAGCTGTTTTTT. This translates into CASSMLDISTGELFF.